These 20 T cell receptor beta chains share one sample of origin, sequenced in a study of T-cell memory formation after mild COVID-19. TCRdb analysed the 5' RACE reads with MiXCR anew, one entry per CDR3 protein. This sample carries 450,000 or so distinct CDR3 sequences, roughly 25% of them seen once, and the ten largest clones take 9.5% to 15%. The specimen sequenced was PBMCs or a T cell subset sorted from them (not recorded which). The receptors shown here come from an adult woman who had mild COVID-19 (a few samples of this study predate the infection). Cell type and time point are not known.

The chain links TRBV12-3 or TRBV12-4 to TRBJ2-7; 7 positions agree with TRBD2. CDR3 length: 14 residues. With 8 bases clipped from V and 3 bases from J, the junction kept 10 bases outside the gene matches. The CDR3 reads CASRLGGGVYEQYF. Written as DNA, the CDR3 is TGTGCCAGCCGCCTCGGCGGGGGAGTCTACGAGCAGTACTTC.

CDR3 residues: CATSDPPGLAGPETQYF. Here the CDR3 DNA reads TGTGCCACCAGTGACCCCCCGGGACTAGCGGGACCAGAGACCCAGTACTTC. The chain combines TRBV24-1 with TRBJ2-5; 13 bases fit TRBD2. The CDR3 loop spans 17 amino acids. The germline V gene encodes CDR1 KGHDR and CDR2 SFDVKD. The trim removed 4 bases at V and 4 bases at J, leaving 8 bases unmatched.

This clonotype was found many times. This chain joins TRBV12-3 or TRBV12-4 and TRBJ2-1; D remains ambiguous. The CDR3 length is 19 residues. With 6 bases removed from V and 0 bases from J, the gap between germline ends came to 24 bases. CDR3 sequence: CASSSSRKRRLSSYNEQFF. For the CDR3, the DNA is TGTGCCAGCAGCTCCTCACGAAAAAGGCGGCTCAGCTCCTACAATGAGCAGTTCTTC.

The chain joins TRBV6-5 to TRBJ1-2; D gene ambiguous. There are 13 residues in the CDR3. The germline gives CDR1 MNHEY, CDR2 SVGAGI. The V end lost 6 bases, the J end lost 4 bases, and 12 bases lay between the germline ends. CDR3 nucleotide sequence: TGTGCCAGCAGAAAAACGGGGTCCTATGGCTACACCTTC. Its protein is CASRKTGSYGYTF.

The chain combines TRBV5-4 with TRBJ2-1, with D perhaps matching TRBD1 or TRBD2 (5 bases each). This CDR3 has 14 residues. Germline values: CDR1 SGHNT, CDR2 YYREEE (reference sequence). V lost 4 bases, J lost 6 bases, and 14 bases lay in between. In DNA form, the CDR3 reads TGTGCCAGCAGCAAAGGGACCCAACGCAATGAGCAGTTCTTC. It codes for CASSKGTQRNEQFF.

This clonotype was seen a handful of times. The V call is TRBV18, the J call TRBJ1-5; D is perhaps TRBD1 (5 bases). The germline V gene encodes CDR1 KGHSH and CDR2 LQKENI. CDR3 size: 15 residues. Trimming left V 1 base short and J 3 bases short, with 10 bases between. CDR3 amino acids: CASSPQGPNNQPQHF. The CDR3 DNA follows: TGTGCCAGCTCACCACAGGGGCCGAACAATCAGCCCCAGCATTTT.

In its sample, this clonotype was seen a few times. The gene calls are TRBV7-9 and TRBJ2-3; TRBD2 is a possible D gene (5 bases). Trimming took off 5 bases at V and 0 bases at J, with 15 bases between the two ends. Germline assignment: CDR1 SEHNR and CDR2 FQNEAQ (reference sequence). The CDR3 is 16 amino acids. Written as DNA, the CDR3 is TGTGCCAGCAGCCCAACTAGTGCGTTTAGCACAGATACGCAGTATTTT. Its translation: CASSPTSAFSTDTQYF.

This clonotype has only a few counts. J is TRBJ2-1 and V is TRBV12-3 or TRBV12-4; the D gene is possibly TRBD1 (6 bases). CDR3 length: 15 residues. Trimming took off 2 bases at V and 12 bases at J, with 20 bases between the two ends. The CDR3 reads CASSLNTVPGVGQFF. The CDR3 bases are TGTGCCAGCAGTTTAAATACCGTGCCAGGGGTAGGGCAGTTCTTC.

The table lists this clonotype with a few counts. The V call is TRBV15, the J call TRBJ2-7; no clear D gene. V was shortened by 3 bases and J by 2 bases, with 11 bases between the two germline ends. CDR3 length: 14 amino acids. The germline gives CDR1 LNHNV, CDR2 YYDKDF (reference sequence). Written as DNA, the CDR3 is TGTGCCACCAGCAGGCGACGGACCACCTACGAGCAGTACTTC. Translation: CATSRRRTTYEQYF.

The chain uses TRBV2 and TRBJ2-1; D gene ambiguous. Germline V gene sequence: CDR1 SNHLY, CDR2 FYNNEI. The CDR3 totals 13 residues. V was trimmed by 4 bases and J by 12 bases, leaving 16 bases between them. The CDR3 DNA is TGTGCCAGCAGTGGGGCTTCGGGCTTAGTGCAGTTCTTC. Translation gives CASSGASGLVQFF.

The chain employs TRBV7-3 and TRBJ2-5; tentative D call: TRBD2 (5 bases). The CDR3 loop spans 15 amino acids. Trimming removed 4 bases from V and 0 bases from J, with 12 bases in between. Germline CDR1 reads SGHTA; CDR2 reads FQGTGA. CDR3 in amino acids: CASSSLGVNQETQYF. For the CDR3, the DNA is TGTGCCAGCAGCTCCCTGGGAGTCAACCAAGAGACCCAGTACTTC.

The chain uses TRBV6-2 or TRBV6-3 and TRBJ2-1; 9 bases are shared with TRBD2. J gave up 7 bases and V 2 bases, and 9 bases lay outside the gene matches. The CDR3 consists of 16 residues. Per the germline V gene, CDR1 is MNHEY and CDR2 is SVGEGT. CDR3 sequence: CASSYGGSGSRNEQFF. CDR3 nucleotide sequence: TGTGCCAGCAGTTACGGTGGTAGCGGGAGCAGGAATGAGCAGTTCTTC.

This clonotype has only a few counts. The V and J genes are TRBV15 and TRBJ2-7; 7 bases are a match to TRBD1. Losses at the gene ends were 4 bases for V and 1 base for J; bases not matched to a gene: 4. CDR1 LNHNV and CDR2 YYDKDF come from the germline V gene (reference sequence). This CDR3 is 14 amino acids long. The CDR3 sequence is CATSTSTGSYEQYF. The CDR3 DNA follows: TGTGCCACCAGCACCTCGACAGGGTCCTACGAGCAGTACTTC. The full variable domain, in which reference TRBV15 and TRBJ2-7 provide the parts outside the CDR3, is DAMVIQNPRYQVTQFGKPVTLSCSQTLNHNVMYWYQQKSSQAPKLLFHYYDKDFNNEADTPDNFQSRRPNTSFCFLDIRSPGLGDTAMYLCATSTSTGSYEQYFGPGTRLTVT.

The rearrangement uses TRBV7-6 and TRBJ2-7, with D possibly TRBD2 on 6 matching bases. The germline gives CDR1 SGHVS, CDR2 FNYEAQ. Trimming removed 9 bases at V and 3 bases at J, with 15 bases between. The CDR3 totals 13 residues. CDR3 sequence: CASARDSGYEQYF. CDR3 DNA: TGTGCCAGTGCCAGGGACTCAGGCTACGAGCAGTACTTC.

In its sample, this clonotype was seen a few times. This chain links TRBV25-1 with TRBJ2-5; D unresolved. CDR1 and CDR2 (germline): MGHDK, SYGVNS. The CDR3 has 14 residues. Trimming took 4 bases from V and 1 from J, leaving 10 bases between them. CDR3 nucleotides: TGTGCCAGCAGTGGAAGTCGGGTCCAAGAGACCCAGTACTTC. Amino acids: CASSGSRVQETQYF.

This chain uses TRBV24-1 with TRBJ2-5; no definite D call. The germline CDR1 and CDR2 sequences are KGHDR and SFDVKD. Deletions cut 3 bases from V and 2 bases from J, with 18 bases between. This CDR3 has 17 residues. The CDR3 nucleotides read TGTGCCACCAGTGATCCTTCGGCCTATCCCCTGCAAGAGACCCAGTACTTC. It is translated as CATSDPSAYPLQETQYF.

This rearrangement joins TRBV10-3 to TRBJ2-7; TRBD1 agrees at 9 bases. V lost 4 bases and J lost 6; bases outside the gene matches: 1. Germline V lookup: CDR1 ENHRY, CDR2 SYGVKD. CDR3 size: 12 residues. The chain's CDR3 is CAISADRGEQYF. The CDR3 DNA reads TGTGCCATCAGTGCGGACAGGGGCGAGCAGTACTTC.

This clonotype was found a few times. The chain uses TRBV5-6 and TRBJ1-6, with 7 bases fitting TRBD1. CDR3 length equals 18 residues. With V trimmed by 1 base and J by 0 bases, 7 bases remained unmatched. CDR1 and CDR2 (germline): SGHDT, YYEEEE. This chain's CDR3 is CASSLIQDRSSYNSPLHF. The CDR3 coding sequence is TGTGCCAGCAGCTTGATTCAGGACAGGAGCTCCTATAATTCACCCCTCCACTTT.

This clonotype was detected a few times. This sequence joins TRBV12-3 or TRBV12-4 and TRBJ2-5, with 7 bases identical to TRBD2. The V and J ends lost 7 bases and 7 bases, in that order; junction bases with no gene match: 12. This CDR3 is 14 amino acids long. CDR3 bases: TGTGCCAGCACCCTTTCAGCGGGGTTAGGGACCCAGTACTTC. It is translated as CASTLSAGLGTQYF.

This rearrangement joins TRBV15 to TRBJ2-1; TRBD1 or TRBD2 may be the D gene (6 bases each). The CDR3 is made up of 12 amino acids. Germline CDR1 LNHNV, CDR2 YYDKDF (reference sequence). V lost 4 bases, J lost 9 bases, and 10 bases lay in between. In DNA, the CDR3 is TGTGCCACCAGCATACAGGGAGGTGAGCAGTTCTTC. Translated: CATSIQGGEQFF.